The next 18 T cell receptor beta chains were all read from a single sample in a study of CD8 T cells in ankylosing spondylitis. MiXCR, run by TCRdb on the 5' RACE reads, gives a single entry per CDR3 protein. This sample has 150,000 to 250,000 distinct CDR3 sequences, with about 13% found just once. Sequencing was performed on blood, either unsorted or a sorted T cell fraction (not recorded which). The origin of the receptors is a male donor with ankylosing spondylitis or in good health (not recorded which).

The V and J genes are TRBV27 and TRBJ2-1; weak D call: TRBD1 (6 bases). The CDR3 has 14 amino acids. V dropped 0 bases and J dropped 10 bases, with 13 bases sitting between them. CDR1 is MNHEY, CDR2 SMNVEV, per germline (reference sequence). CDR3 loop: CASSLSPQDSEQFF. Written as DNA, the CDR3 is TGTGCCAGCAGTTTATCCCCCCAGGACAGCGAGCAGTTCTTC.

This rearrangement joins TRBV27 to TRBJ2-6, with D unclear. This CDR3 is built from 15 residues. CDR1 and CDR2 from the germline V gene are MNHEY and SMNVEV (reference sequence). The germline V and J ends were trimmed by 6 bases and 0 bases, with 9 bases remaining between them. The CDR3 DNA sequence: TGTGCCAGCAGCAAATACTACTCTGGGGCCAACGTCCTGACTTTC. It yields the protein CASSKYYSGANVLTF.

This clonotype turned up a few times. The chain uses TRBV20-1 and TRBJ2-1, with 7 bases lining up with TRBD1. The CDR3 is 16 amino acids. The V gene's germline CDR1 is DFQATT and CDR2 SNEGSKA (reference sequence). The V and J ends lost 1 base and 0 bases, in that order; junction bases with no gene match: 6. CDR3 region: CSARGGGASSYNEQFF. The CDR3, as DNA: TGCAGTGCTAGAGGAGGGGGCGCGAGCTCCTACAATGAGCAGTTCTTC.

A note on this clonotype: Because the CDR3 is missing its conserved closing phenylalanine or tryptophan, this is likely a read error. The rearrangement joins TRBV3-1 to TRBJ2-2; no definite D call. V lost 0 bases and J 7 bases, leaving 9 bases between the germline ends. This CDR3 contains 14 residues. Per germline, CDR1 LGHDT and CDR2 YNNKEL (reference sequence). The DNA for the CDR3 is TGTGCCAGCAGCCAAGACATTGAGGTCGGGGAGCTGTTTTCT. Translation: CASSQDIEVGELFS.

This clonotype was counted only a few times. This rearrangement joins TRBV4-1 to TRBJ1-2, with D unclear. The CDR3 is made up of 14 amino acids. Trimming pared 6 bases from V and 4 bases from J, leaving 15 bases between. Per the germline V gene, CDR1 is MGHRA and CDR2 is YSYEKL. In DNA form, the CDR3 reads TGCGCCAGCAGTACGCCCTTAGGCGGCTATGGCTACACCTTC. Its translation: CASSTPLGGYGYTF.

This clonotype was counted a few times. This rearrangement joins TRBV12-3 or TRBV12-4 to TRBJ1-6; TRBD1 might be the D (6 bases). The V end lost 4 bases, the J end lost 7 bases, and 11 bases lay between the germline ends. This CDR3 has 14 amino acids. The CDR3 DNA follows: TGTGCCAGCAGTTCTCCAGGGGTCAATTCACCCCTCCACTTT. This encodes CASSSPGVNSPLHF.

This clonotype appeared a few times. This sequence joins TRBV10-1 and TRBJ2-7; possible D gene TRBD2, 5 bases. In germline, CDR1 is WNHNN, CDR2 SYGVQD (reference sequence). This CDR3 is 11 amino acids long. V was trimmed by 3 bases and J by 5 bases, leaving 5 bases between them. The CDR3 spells CASSDGNEQYF. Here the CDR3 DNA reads TGCGCCAGCAGTGACGGGAACGAGCAGTACTTC.

The CDR3 nucleotides read TGCAGTGCTAGAGATAACATAGGACTAGCGGGGTACGAGCAGTACTTC. The encoded protein is CSARDNIGLAGYEQYF. The chain recombines TRBV20-1 with TRBJ2-7, with 12 bases identical to TRBD2. Germline V lookup: CDR1 DFQATT, CDR2 SNEGSKA (reference sequence). V shed 0 bases, J shed 4 bases, and the junction held 7 bases outside the gene matches. The CDR3 runs to 16 residues.

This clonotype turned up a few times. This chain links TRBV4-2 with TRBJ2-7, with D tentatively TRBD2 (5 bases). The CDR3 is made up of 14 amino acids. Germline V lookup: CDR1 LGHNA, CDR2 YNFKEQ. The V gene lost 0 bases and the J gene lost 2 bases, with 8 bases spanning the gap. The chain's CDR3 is CASSQERGPYEQYF. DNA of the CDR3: TGTGCCAGCAGCCAAGAACGCGGGCCCTACGAGCAGTACTTC.

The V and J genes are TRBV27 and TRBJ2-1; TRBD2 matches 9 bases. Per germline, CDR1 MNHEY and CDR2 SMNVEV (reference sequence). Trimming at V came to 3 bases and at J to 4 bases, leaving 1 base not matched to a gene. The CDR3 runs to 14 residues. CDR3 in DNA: TGTGCCAGCAGTTTTAGCGGGAGATACAATGAGCAGTTCTTC. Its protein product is CASSFSGRYNEQFF.

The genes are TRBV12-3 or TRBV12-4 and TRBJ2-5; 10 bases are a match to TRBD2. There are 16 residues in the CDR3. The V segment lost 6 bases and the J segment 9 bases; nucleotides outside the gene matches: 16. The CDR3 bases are TGTGCCAGCAGCACTATTCCGGGACTAGCGAAAGATGCCCAGTACTTC. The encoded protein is CASSTIPGLAKDAQYF.

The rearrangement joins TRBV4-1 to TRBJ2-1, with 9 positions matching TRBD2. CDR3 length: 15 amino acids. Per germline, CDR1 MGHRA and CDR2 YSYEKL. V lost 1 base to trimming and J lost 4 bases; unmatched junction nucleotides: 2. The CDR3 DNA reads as TGCGCCAGCAGCCAAGGCAGCGGGGGGTACAATGAGCAGTTCTTC. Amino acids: CASSQGSGGYNEQFF.

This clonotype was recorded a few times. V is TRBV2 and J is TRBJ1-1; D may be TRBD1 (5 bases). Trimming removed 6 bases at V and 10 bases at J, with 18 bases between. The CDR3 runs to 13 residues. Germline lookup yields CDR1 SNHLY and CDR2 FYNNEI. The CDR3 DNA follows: TGTGCCAGCAGGGACACTTTGGTTATTCGAGCTTTCTTT. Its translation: CASRDTLVIRAFF.

The CDR3 DNA reads as TGTGCCAGCAGCTCGCCTCCTAGACTAGCTGATAGGGATGAGCAGTTCTTC. This codes for CASSSPPRLADRDEQFF. V and J are TRBV7-9 and TRBJ2-1; 7 nucleotides line up with TRBD2. V was pared by 4 bases and J by 8 bases, with 17 bases of the junction left unmatched. CDR1 is SEHNR, CDR2 FQNEAQ, per germline (reference sequence). CDR3 size: 17 residues.

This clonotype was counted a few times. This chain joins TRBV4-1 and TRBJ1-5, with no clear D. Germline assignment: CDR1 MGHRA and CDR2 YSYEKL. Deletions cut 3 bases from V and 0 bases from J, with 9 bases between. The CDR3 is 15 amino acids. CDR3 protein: CASSHITGSNQPQHF. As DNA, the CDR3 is TGCGCCAGCAGCCACATTACTGGTAGCAATCAGCCCCAGCATTTT.

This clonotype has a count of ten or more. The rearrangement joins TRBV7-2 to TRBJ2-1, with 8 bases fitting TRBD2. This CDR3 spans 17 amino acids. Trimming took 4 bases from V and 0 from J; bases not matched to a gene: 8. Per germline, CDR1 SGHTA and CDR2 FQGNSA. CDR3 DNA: TGTGCCAGCAGCTCTGCAGCGGGGGCCTCCTCCTACAATGAGCAGTTCTTC. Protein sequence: CASSSAAGASSYNEQFF.

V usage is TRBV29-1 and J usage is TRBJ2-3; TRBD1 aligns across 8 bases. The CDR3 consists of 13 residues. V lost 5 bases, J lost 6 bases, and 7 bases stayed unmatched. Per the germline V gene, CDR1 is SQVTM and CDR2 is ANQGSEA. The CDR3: CSVTSGGVDTQYF. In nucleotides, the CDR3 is TGCAGCGTTACTTCAGGGGGCGTGGATACGCAGTATTTT.

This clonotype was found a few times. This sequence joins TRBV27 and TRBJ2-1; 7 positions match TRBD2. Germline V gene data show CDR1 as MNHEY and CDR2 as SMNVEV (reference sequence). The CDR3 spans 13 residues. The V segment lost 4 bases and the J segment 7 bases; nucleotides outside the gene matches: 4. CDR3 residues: CASSSVSGNEQFF. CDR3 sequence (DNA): TGTGCCAGCAGTTCAGTTAGCGGGAATGAGCAGTTCTTC.